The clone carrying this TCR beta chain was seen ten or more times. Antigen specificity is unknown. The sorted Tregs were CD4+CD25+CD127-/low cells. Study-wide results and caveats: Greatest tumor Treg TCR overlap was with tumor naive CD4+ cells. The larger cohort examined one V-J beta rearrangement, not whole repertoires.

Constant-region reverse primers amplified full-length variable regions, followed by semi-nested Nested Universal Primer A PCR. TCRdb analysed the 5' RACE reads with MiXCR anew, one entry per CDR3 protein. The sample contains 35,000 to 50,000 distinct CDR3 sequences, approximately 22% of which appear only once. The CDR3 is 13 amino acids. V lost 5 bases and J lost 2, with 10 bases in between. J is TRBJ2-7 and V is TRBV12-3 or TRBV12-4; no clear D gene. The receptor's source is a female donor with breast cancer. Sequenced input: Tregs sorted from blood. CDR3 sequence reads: CASSTIMTYEQYF. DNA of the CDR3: TGTGCCAGCAGTACAATAATGACCTACGAGCAGTACTTC.